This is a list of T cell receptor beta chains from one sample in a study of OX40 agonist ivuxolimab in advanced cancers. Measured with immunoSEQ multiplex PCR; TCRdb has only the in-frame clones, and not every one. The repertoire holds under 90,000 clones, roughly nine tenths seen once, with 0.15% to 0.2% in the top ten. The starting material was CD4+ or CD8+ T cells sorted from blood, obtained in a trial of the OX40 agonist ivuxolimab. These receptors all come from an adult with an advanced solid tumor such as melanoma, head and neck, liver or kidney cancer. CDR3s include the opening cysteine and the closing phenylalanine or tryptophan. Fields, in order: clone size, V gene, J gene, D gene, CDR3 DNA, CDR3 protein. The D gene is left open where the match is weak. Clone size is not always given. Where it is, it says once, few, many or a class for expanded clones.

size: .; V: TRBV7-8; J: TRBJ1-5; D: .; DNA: TGTGCCAGCAGCTTAATCGGGGGAAATCAGCCCCAGCATTTT; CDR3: CASSLIGGNQPQHF
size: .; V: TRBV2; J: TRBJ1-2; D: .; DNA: TGTGCCAGCAGTGTTGCGGGGAGTTATGGCTACACCTTC; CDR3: CASSVAGSYGYTF
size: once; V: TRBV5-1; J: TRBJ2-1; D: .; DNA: TGCGCCAGCAGCTTGGGAGACATCCATCGGTGGGGCAGCTCCTACAATGAGCAGTTCTTC; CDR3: CASSLGDIHRWGSSYNEQFF
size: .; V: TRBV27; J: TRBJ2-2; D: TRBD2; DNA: TGTGCCAGCACCCCGGGAGGAAGGTCCGGGGAGCTGTTTTTT; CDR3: CASTPGGRSGELFF
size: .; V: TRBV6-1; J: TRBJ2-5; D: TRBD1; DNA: TGTGCCAGCAGATTGACAGGGTTAGGGACCCAGTACTTC; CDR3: CASRLTGLGTQYF
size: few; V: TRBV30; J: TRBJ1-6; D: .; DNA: TGTGCCTGGGACACAAACTATAATTCACCCCTCCACTTT; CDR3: CAWDTNYNSPLHF
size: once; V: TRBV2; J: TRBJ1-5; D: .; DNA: TGTGCCAGCTTAAGCGGACTCAAGGCAGGCCAGCCCCAGCATTTT; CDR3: CASLSGLKAGQPQHF
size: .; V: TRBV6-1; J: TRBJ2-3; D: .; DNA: TGTGCCACAATAGGCAGGGCGACAGATACGCAGTATTTT; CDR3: CATIGRATDTQYF
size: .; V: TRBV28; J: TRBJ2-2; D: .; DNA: TGTGCCAGCAGTTTATCCCTTGAGAACACCGGGGAGCTGTTTTTT; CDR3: CASSLSLENTGELFF
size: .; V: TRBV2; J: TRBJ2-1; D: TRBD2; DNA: TGTGCCAGCAGTTTAGCGGGGGGGTACAATGAGCAGTTCTTC; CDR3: CASSLAGGYNEQFF
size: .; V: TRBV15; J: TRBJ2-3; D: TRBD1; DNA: TGTGCCACCAGCAGAGAAGACAGGGTCCCAGATACGCAGTATTTT; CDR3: CATSREDRVPDTQYF
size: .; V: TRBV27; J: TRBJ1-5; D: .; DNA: TGTGCCAGCCCCCCGGGTGGGCCCCAGCATTTT; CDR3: CASPPGGPQHF
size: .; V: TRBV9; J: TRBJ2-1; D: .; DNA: TGTGCCAGCAGCGTAGTCCCCCAGCGTGAGCAGTTCTTC; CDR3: CASSVVPQREQFF
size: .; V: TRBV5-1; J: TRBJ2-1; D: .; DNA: TGCGCCAGCGCCAGGGGCAATGAGCAGTTCTTC; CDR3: CASARGNEQFF
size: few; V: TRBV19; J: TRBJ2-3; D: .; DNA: TGTGCCAGTAGGTCTAATACAGGGATCGGCACAGATACGCAGTATTTT; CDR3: CASRSNTGIGTDTQYF
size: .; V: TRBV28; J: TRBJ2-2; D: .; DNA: TGTGCCAGCAGTCCCCTGACACTCACCGGGGAGCTGTTTTTT; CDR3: CASSPLTLTGELFF
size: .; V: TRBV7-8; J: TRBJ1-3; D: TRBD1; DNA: TGTGCCAGCAGCGGGACAGTCTCTGGAAACACCATATATTTT; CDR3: CASSGTVSGNTIYF
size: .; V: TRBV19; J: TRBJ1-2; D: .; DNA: TGTGCCAGTAGTGTTTCAGCCGGGACAAACTATGGCTACACCTTC; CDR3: CASSVSAGTNYGYTF